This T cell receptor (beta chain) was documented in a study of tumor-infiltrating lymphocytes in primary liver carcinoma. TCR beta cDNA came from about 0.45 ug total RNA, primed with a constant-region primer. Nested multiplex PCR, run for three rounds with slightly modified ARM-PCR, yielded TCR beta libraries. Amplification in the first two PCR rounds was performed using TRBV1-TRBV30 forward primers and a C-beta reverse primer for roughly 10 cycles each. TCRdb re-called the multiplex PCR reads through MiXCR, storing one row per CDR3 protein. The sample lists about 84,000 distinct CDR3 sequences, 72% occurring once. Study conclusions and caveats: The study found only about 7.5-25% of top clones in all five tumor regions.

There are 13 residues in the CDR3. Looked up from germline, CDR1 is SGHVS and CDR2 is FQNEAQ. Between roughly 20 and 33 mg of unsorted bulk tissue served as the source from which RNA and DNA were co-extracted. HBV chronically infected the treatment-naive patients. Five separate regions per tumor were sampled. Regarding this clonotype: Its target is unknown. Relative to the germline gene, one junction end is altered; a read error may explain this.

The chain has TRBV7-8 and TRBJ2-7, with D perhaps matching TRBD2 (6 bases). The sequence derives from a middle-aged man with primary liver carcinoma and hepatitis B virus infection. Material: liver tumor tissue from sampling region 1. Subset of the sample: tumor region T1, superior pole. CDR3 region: CPSREDTSYEQYF. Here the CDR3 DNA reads TGTCCCAGCAGGGAGGATACATCCTACGAGCAGTACTTC.